Listed here are 25 T cell receptor beta chains from one sample, sequenced in a study of cytomegalovirus exposure and HLA in healthy donors. Both 60 Vbeta primers and 13 Jbeta primers went into the PCR. Repertoires were generated with immunoSEQ multiplex PCR, while TCRdb's copy carries only in-frame clones and drops some. This repertoire shows about 140,000 clones, 70% to 80% found once; its top ten account for roughly 6.8%. The sequenced sample consisted of PBMCs. Receptors originate from a man aged 35 to 55 in good health and CMV-seropositive.

This chain links TRBV5-4 with TRBJ1-1; 9 nucleotides align to TRBD1. V dropped 4 bases and J dropped 9; count of bases not matched to a gene: 7. The CDR3 has 13 amino acids. The germline gives CDR1 SGHNT, CDR2 YYREEE (reference sequence). CDR3 bases: TGTGCCAGCAGCCGGACAGGGGAGGATAAAGCTTTCTTT. Its protein is CASSRTGEDKAFF. Filled out from reference TRBV5-4 and TRBJ1-1, the complete variable domain reads ETGVTQSPTHLIKTRGQQVTLRCSSQSGHNTVSWYQQALGQGPQFIFQYYREEENGRGNFPPRFSGLQFPNYSSELNVNALELDDSALYLCASSRTGEDKAFFGQGTRLTVV.

The count of this clone is one. The chain joins TRBV2 to TRBJ2-7; possibly TRBD2 for D (6 bases). The V gene's germline CDR1 is SNHLY and CDR2 FYNNEI. Trimming took 7 bases from V and 3 from J, leaving 16 bases between them. CDR3 size: 14 residues. CDR3 sequence reads: CASNLAPPDYEQYF. The CDR3 DNA is TGTGCCAGCAATCTAGCGCCGCCGGACTACGAGCAGTACTTC. Using reference TRBV2 and TRBJ2-7 for the parts outside the CDR3, the full variable domain is EPEVTQTPSHQVTQMGQEVILRCVPISNHLYFYWYRQILGQKVEFLVSFYNNEISEKSEIFDDQFSVERPDGSNFTLKIRSTKLEDSAMYFCASNLAPPDYEQYFGPGTRLTVT.

The chain employs TRBV27 and TRBJ1-3, with D perhaps matching TRBD1 (5 bases). Trimming cost V 3 bases and J 0 bases, with 9 bases left between them. This CDR3 region has 15 residues. Germline CDR1 and CDR2: MNHEY and SMNVEV (reference sequence). The CDR3, as DNA: TGTGCCAGCAGTTTGGGACTCTCCTCTGGAAACACCATATATTTT. Translating gives CASSLGLSSGNTIYF.

The chain couples TRBV6-5 to TRBJ2-6; D remains unclear. V was trimmed by 7 bases and J by 0 bases, leaving 10 bases between them. This CDR3 region has 15 residues. Germline-derived CDR1 and CDR2 are MNHEY and SVGAGI. This chain's CDR3 is CASMADLSGANVLTF. CDR3 nucleotide sequence: TGTGCCAGCATGGCGGATCTCTCTGGGGCCAACGTCCTGACTTTC.

CDR3 sequence (DNA): TGCGCCAGCAGCTGGCTGGCAGGGGTTAGTGAAAACTATGGCTACACCTTC. As protein: CASSWLAGVSENYGYTF. The V call is TRBV5-1, the J call TRBJ1-2; a possible D gene is TRBD1 (6 bases). Trimming pared 3 bases from V and 2 bases from J, leaving 20 bases between. The CDR3 consists of 17 residues. CDR1 SGHRS and CDR2 YFSETQ come from the germline V gene.

This clone was detected once. The J gene is TRBJ1-2, the V gene TRBV7-9, with 8 positions matching TRBD1. This CDR3 is 15 amino acids long. Germline CDR1 SEHNR, CDR2 FQNEAQ (reference sequence). The trim removed 0 bases at V and 4 bases at J, leaving 4 bases unmatched. The CDR3 spells CASSLATGVSYGYTF. As DNA, the CDR3 is TGTGCCAGCAGCTTAGCGACAGGGGTCTCCTATGGCTACACCTTC.

The chain is built from TRBV11-3 and TRBJ2-1, with a tentative D call TRBD1 (5 bases). Trimming removed 8 bases at V and 5 bases at J, with 10 bases between. Germline CDR1 reads SGHNT; CDR2 reads YENEEA. The CDR3 has 12 residues. In nucleotides, the CDR3 is TGTGCCAGCGGTAAGGGGAACAATGAGCAGTTCTTC. It codes for CASGKGNNEQFF.

The rearrangement uses TRBV15 and TRBJ2-5; D is perhaps TRBD1 (5 bases). Trimming shortened V by 1 base and J by 4 bases, and 7 bases separated the two germline ends. Per germline, CDR1 LNHNV and CDR2 YYDKDF (reference sequence). The CDR3 has 13 amino acids. The CDR3 DNA follows: TGTGCCACCAGCAGAGGACAGCTAGAGACCCAGTACTTC. This translates into CATSRGQLETQYF.

The chain recombines TRBV11-3 with TRBJ2-1; 9 bases are a match to TRBD2. After removal of 1 base from V and 6 bases from J, the junction contained 4 bases not matched to a gene. The CDR3 runs to 15 residues. Germline lookup yields CDR1 SGHNT and CDR2 YENEEA. The CDR3 region is CASSLVAGALNEQFF. The CDR3 region has the DNA TGTGCCAGCAGCTTAGTAGCGGGAGCCCTCAATGAGCAGTTCTTC.

The chain uses TRBV27 and TRBJ2-3, with 9 nucleotides matching TRBD2. The junction had 7 bases not matched to a gene; V was cut back by 2 bases and J by 4 bases. The CDR3 has 16 residues. The germline gives CDR1 MNHEY, CDR2 SMNVEV (reference sequence). CDR3 protein: CASSLPSGNGPDTQYF. CDR3 sequence (DNA): TGTGCCAGCAGTTTACCTAGCGGGAACGGCCCAGATACGCAGTATTTT.

The chain combines TRBV27 with TRBJ1-4, with D unclear. This CDR3 has 13 amino acids. V lost 3 bases, J lost 6 bases, and 8 bases lay in between. The germline V gene has CDR1 MNHEY and CDR2 SMNVEV (reference sequence). As DNA, the CDR3 is TGTGCCAGCAGTTTGGCGGGTGATGAAAAACTGTTTTTT. Translation gives CASSLAGDEKLFF.

The V gene is TRBV7-8, the J gene TRBJ2-5, with no clear D. The V and J ends lost 5 bases and 7 bases respectively, with 8 bases between them. The CDR3 runs to 11 residues. The germline V gene has CDR1 SGHVS and CDR2 FQNEAQ. This CDR3 is CASSLGGTQYF. The CDR3 DNA sequence: TGTGCCAGCAGCCTCGGTGGGACCCAGTACTTC. Full variable domain (remainder filled in from reference TRBV7-8 and TRBJ2-5): GAGVSQSPRYKVAKRGQDVALRCDPISGHVSLFWYQQALGQGPEFLTYFQNEAQLDKSGLPSDRFFAERPEGSVSTLKIQRTQQEDSAVYLCASSLGGTQYFGPGTRLLVL.

Comment on this clone: The junction departs from the called germline gene at one end, perhaps through a read error. The V gene is TRBV20-1, the J gene TRBJ2-3; unclear D gene. The germline V gene has CDR1 DFQATT and CDR2 SNEGSKA (reference sequence). The CDR3 is 11 residues long. CDR3 region: CSADLGDRQYF. The CDR3 bases are TGCAGTGCTGACCTAGGAGATAGGCAGTATTTT.

The chain couples TRBV5-1 to TRBJ2-1, with a possible D match to TRBD2 (5 bases). V shed 0 bases and J shed 8 bases, with 18 bases lying between them. Germline assignment: CDR1 SGHRS and CDR2 YFSETQ. This CDR3 has 16 amino acids. The DNA of the CDR3 is TGCGCCAGCAGCTTGGCTACTAGTCCACTGAGCGATGAGCAGTTCTTC. This encodes CASSLATSPLSDEQFF.

The chain links TRBV11-3 to TRBJ2-7; D remains unclear. The CDR3 runs 13 residues. V was shortened by 0 bases and J by 1 base, with 4 bases between the two germline ends. Germline CDR1 is SGHNT and CDR2 is YENEEA. The CDR3 loop reads CASSLERSYEQYF. The CDR3 DNA sequence: TGTGCCAGCAGCTTAGAGAGGTCCTACGAGCAGTACTTC.

This sequence joins TRBV7-2 and TRBJ2-7; 8 nucleotides align to TRBD1. V trimming: 5 bases; J trimming: 3 bases; junction bases outside the gene matches: 6. Germline values: CDR1 SGHTA, CDR2 FQGNSA. This CDR3 contains 14 residues. CDR3 loop: CASSRRQGNYEQYF. The DNA for the CDR3 is TGTGCCAGCAGCCGACGACAGGGGAACTACGAGCAGTACTTC.

The genes are TRBV6-1 and TRBJ1-5; the D gene is possibly TRBD1 (6 bases). Trimming took off 7 bases at V and 2 bases at J, with 12 bases between the two ends. Germline V gene lookup returns CDR1 MNHNS and CDR2 SASEGT. CDR3 length: 14 residues. CDR3: CASTPRQGNQPQHF. The CDR3 DNA sequence: TGTGCCAGCACCCCCAGACAGGGCAATCAGCCCCAGCATTTT.

V is TRBV7-9 and J is TRBJ2-1, with TRBD2 as a possible D gene (5 bases). In germline, CDR1 is SEHNR, CDR2 FQNEAQ (reference sequence). The V gene lost 0 bases and the J gene lost 11 bases, with 11 bases spanning the gap. The CDR3 contains 13 residues. The CDR3 nucleotides read TGTGCCAGCAGCTTAGCGACTACCCGTCAGCAGTTCTTC. Protein sequence: CASSLATTRQQFF.

In DNA, the CDR3 is TGTGCTAGTGGTACCCACCGGACAGGGACGATTAGTAGCTATGGCTACACCTTC. Protein sequence: CASGTHRTGTISSYGYTF. The J gene is TRBJ1-2, the V gene TRBV12-5, with TRBD1 identical over 8 bases. V lost 5 bases, J lost 4 bases, and 18 bases stayed unmatched. CDR1 and CDR2 (germline): LGHNT, FRNRAP. The CDR3 contains 18 residues.

The chain links TRBV21-1 to TRBJ1-5; the table calls TRBD1, which could not be checked here. TRBV21-1 is reported as a pseudogene. The CDR3 loop spans 13 amino acids. DNA of the CDR3: TGTGCCAGCAGCGGCAGGTACAATCAGCCCCAGCATTTT. It translates to CASSGRYNQPQHF.

CDR3 coding DNA: TGTGCCAGCTCACCAGGAGAGTCTTATGGCTACACCTTC. It codes for CASSPGESYGYTF. The chain combines TRBV18 with TRBJ1-2; D is undetermined. This CDR3 has 13 residues. The germline gives CDR1 KGHSH, CDR2 LQKENI. Between the trimmed V and J ends, which lost 2 bases and 5 bases, there was a span of 9 bases.

The chain links TRBV29-1 to TRBJ1-2; D may be TRBD1 (6 bases). The CDR3 totals 11 residues. Trimming pared 2 bases from V and 10 bases from J, leaving 11 bases between. CDR1 is SQVTM, CDR2 ANQGSEA, per germline. The CDR3 DNA follows: TGCAGCGTTGAACCGGGACATACCTACACCTTC. Translated, it gives CSVEPGHTYTF.

V usage is TRBV4-1 and J usage is TRBJ2-3; D is ambiguous. The germline V gene encodes CDR1 MGHRA and CDR2 YSYEKL. The CDR3 contains 14 residues. The V gene lost 3 bases and the J gene lost 6 bases, with 13 bases spanning the gap. CDR3 loop: CASSQRLSVDTQYF. The CDR3 bases are TGCGCCAGCAGCCAGCGTTTGTCCGTGGATACGCAGTATTTT.

This clone was picked up a small number of times. The genes are TRBV30 and TRBJ2-6, with D unclear. Trimming stripped 7 bases from V and 0 bases from J, with 7 bases between. The CDR3 is 13 amino acids. Looked up from germline, CDR1 is GTSNPN and CDR2 is SVGIG (reference sequence). CDR3 DNA: TGTGCCTCGACAATCTCTGGGGCCAACGTCCTGACTTTC. Protein: CASTISGANVLTF.

The chain joins TRBV5-1 to TRBJ2-1; D is ambiguous. The V and J ends lost 1 base and 7 bases respectively, with 6 bases between them. The CDR3 spans 12 residues. The germline CDR1 and CDR2 sequences are SGHRS and YFSETQ. The CDR3 sequence: CASSLSVNEQFF. The CDR3 DNA follows: TGCGCCAGCAGCTTGTCTGTAAATGAGCAGTTCTTC.